This TCR beta chain was captured by sequencing in a study of CD8 T cells in Susac syndrome. TCR beta sequencing covered blood CD8+ and CD4+ T cells. The study used treatment-naive patients who had stable or active relapsing-remitting disease as multiple sclerosis controls. Negative magnetic isolation gave CD8+ and CD4+ cells; FACS enriched CD8+ TEMRA. CDR1 and CDR2 from the germline V gene are SGHVS and FQNEAQ. The CDR3 is made up of 13 amino acids. Trimming removed 1 base at V and 10 bases at J, with 11 bases between. RNA, at about 0.5 to 1 ug, was reverse transcribed with random hexamers. TCRdb re-called the immunoSEQ multiplex PCR reads with MiXCR, one entry per CDR3 protein. The sample shows about 73,000 distinct CDR3 sequences, about 95% of them seen only once.

V usage is TRBV7-8 and J usage is TRBJ1-5; D perhaps matches TRBD1 (6 bases). Source material: CD8+ T cells from PBMCs. The sequence derives from a human donor with multiple sclerosis. CDR3 protein: CASSLVSQGPQHF. In DNA, the CDR3 is TGTGCCAGCAGCTTAGTTTCACAGGGTCCCCAGCATTTT.